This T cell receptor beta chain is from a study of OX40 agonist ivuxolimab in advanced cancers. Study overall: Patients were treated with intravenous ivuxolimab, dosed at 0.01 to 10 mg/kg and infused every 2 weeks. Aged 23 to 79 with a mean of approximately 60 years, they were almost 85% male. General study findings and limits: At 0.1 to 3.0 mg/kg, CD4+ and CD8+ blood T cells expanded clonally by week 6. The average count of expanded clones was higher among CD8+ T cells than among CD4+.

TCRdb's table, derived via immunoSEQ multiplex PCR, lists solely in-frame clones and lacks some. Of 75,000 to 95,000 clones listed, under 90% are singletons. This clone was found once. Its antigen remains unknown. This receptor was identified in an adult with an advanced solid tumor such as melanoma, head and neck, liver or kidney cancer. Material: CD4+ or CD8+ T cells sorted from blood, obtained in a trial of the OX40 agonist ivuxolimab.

The CDR3: CASSPSTGYGSGYTF. CDR3 nucleotides: TGCGCCAGCAGCCCGTCGACCGGATACGGTAGTGGCTACACCTTC. The chain combines TRBV5-1 with TRBJ1-2; D unclear. The germline gives CDR1 SGHRS, CDR2 YFSETQ. V was shortened by 4 bases and J by 7 bases, with 20 bases between the two germline ends. The CDR3 sequence is 15 residues long.